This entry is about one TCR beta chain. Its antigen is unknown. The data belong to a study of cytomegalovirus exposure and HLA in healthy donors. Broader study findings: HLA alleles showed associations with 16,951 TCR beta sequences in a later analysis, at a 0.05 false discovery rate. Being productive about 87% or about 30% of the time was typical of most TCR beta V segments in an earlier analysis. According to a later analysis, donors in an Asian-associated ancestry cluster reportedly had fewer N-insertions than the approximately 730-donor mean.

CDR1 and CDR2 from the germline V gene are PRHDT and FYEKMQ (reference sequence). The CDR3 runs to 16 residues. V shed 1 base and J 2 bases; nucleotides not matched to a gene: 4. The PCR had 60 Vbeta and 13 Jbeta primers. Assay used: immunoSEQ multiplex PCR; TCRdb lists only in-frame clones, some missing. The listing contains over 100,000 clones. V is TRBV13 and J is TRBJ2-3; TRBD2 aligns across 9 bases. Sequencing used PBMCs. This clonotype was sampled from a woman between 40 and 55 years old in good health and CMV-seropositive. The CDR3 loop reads CASSLEASGNTDTQYF. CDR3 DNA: TGTGCCAGCAGCTTAGAGGCTAGCGGGAACACAGATACGCAGTATTTT. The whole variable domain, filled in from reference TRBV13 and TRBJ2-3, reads AAGVIQSPRHLIKEKRETATLKCYPIPRHDTVYWYQQGPGQDPQFLISFYEKMQSDKGSIPDRFSAQQFSDYHSELNMSSLELGDSALYFCASSLEASGNTDTQYFGPGTRLTVL.